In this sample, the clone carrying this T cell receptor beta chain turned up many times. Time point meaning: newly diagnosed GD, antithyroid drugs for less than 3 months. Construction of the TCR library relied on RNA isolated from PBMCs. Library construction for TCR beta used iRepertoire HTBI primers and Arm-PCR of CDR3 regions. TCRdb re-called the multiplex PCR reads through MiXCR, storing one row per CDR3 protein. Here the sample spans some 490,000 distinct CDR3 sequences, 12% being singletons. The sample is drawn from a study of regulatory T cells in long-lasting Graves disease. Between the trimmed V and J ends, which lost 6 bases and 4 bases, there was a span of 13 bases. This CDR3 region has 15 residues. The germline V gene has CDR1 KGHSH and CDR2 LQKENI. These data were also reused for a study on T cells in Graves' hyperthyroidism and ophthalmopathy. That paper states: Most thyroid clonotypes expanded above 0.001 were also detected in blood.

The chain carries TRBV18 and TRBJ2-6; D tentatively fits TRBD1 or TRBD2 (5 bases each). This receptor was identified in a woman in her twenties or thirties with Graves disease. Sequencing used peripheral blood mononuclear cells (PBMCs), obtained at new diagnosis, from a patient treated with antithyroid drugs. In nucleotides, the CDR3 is TGTGCCAGCTCTCAGTCGGGGCTCGGGGCCAACGTCCTGACTTTC. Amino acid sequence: CASSQSGLGANVLTF.